Following are 26 T cell receptor beta chains from one sample sequenced in a study of cytomegalovirus exposure and HLA in healthy donors. The PCR contained 60 Vbeta and 13 Jbeta primers. Clones were sequenced by immunoSEQ multiplex PCR, and TCRdb holds only the in-frame ones, with some missing. The sample carries roughly 80,000 clones, around 82% recorded once. The sequenced sample consisted of PBMCs. All receptors come from a man between 35 and 55 years old in good health and CMV-seronegative.

The J gene is TRBJ1-5, the V gene TRBV6-6, with 9 bases aligning to TRBD1. With V trimmed by 6 bases and J by 6 bases, 6 bases remained unmatched. The germline CDR1 and CDR2 sequences are MNHNY and SVGAGI (reference sequence). The CDR3 length is 14 residues. CDR3 loop: CASSYRGLGQPQHF. DNA for the CDR3: TGTGCCAGCAGCTACAGGGGGCTGGGTCAGCCCCAGCATTTT.

The CDR3 sequence: CASSPGTGGWLRDTGELFF. The CDR3, as DNA: TGTGCCAGCAGCCCCGGGACAGGGGGTTGGCTTCGTGACACCGGGGAGCTGTTTTTT. The rearrangement joins TRBV7-9 to TRBJ2-2; TRBD1 agrees at 11 bases. V was pared by 5 bases and J by 3 bases, with 14 bases of the junction left unmatched. There are 19 residues in the CDR3. Germline V gives CDR1 SEHNR, CDR2 FQNEAQ (reference sequence).

This clone was detected only once. This chain joins TRBV6-5 and TRBJ2-7, with 7 bases fitting TRBD1. V gave up 0 bases and J gave up 1 base; unmatched junction bases: 6. This CDR3 region has 16 residues. Germline CDR1 is MNHEY and CDR2 is SVGAGI. CDR3 bases: TGTGCCAGCAGTTACTCAAGGACAGGCCAATCCTACGAGCAGTACTTC. Its translation: CASSYSRTGQSYEQYF.

The V gene is TRBV18, the J gene TRBJ1-4; 7 nucleotides agree with TRBD1. CDR1 is KGHSH and CDR2 is LQKENI in the germline V gene. CDR3 length: 15 amino acids. V was clipped by 1 base and J by 8 bases; unmatched bases: 7. The CDR3 spells CASSPRRQGGEKLFF. Here the CDR3 DNA reads TGTGCCAGCTCACCACGAAGACAGGGAGGAGAAAAACTGTTTTTT. The full variable domain, with the rest looked up from reference TRBV18 and TRBJ1-4, is NAGVMQNPRHLVRRRGQEARLRCSPMKGHSHVYWYRQLPEEGLKFMVYLQKENIIDESGMPKERFSAEFPKEGPSILRIQQVVRGDSAAYFCASSPRRQGGEKLFFGSGTQLSVL.

The rearrangement joins TRBV9 to TRBJ2-7; 9 bases fit TRBD1. V shed 0 bases and J 2 bases; nucleotides not matched to a gene: 6. Germline assignment: CDR1 SGDLS and CDR2 YYNGEE. The CDR3 spans 16 residues. The CDR3: CASSVEAGTGTYEQYF. The CDR3 DNA follows: TGTGCCAGCAGCGTAGAGGCCGGGACAGGGACCTACGAGCAGTACTTC.

CDR3: CASSPPSGGGSQFF. CDR3 DNA: TGTGCCAGCAGCCCACCCTCTGGCGGGGGGTCGCAGTTCTTC. The chain employs TRBV7-9 and TRBJ2-1; 8 nucleotides line up with TRBD2. Germline values: CDR1 SEHNR, CDR2 FQNEAQ (reference sequence). V was clipped by 5 bases and J by 12 bases; unmatched bases: 12. The CDR3 is 14 amino acids.

This clone appeared a few times. The genes are TRBV28 and TRBJ1-2, with 9 nucleotides matching TRBD1. Trimming took 6 bases from V and 4 from J; bases not matched to a gene: 9. Germline CDR1 and CDR2: MDHEN and SYDVKM. The length of the CDR3 is 15 residues. CDR3 residues: CASRPGDREGYGYTF. Here the CDR3 DNA reads TGTGCCAGCAGACCGGGGGACAGGGAAGGCTATGGCTACACCTTC.

The rearrangement uses TRBV5-4 and TRBJ1-4, with a weak D call TRBD1 (6 bases). Germline V gene sequence: CDR1 SGHNT, CDR2 YYREEE (reference sequence). The ends were cut back, 3 bases at V and 7 bases at J, with 10 bases in the middle. The CDR3 runs 13 residues. The DNA of the CDR3 is TGTGCCAGCAGCTGGAGCAGGGGTGAAAAACTGTTTTTT. Protein product: CASSWSRGEKLFF.

The rearrangement uses TRBV7-8 and TRBJ1-1; 7 nucleotides match TRBD1. The CDR3 extends over 15 amino acids. The J segment lost 0 bases and the V segment lost 4 bases, leaving 5 bases of the junction unmatched. Germline CDR1 is SGHVS and CDR2 is FQNEAQ. The DNA of the CDR3 is TGTGCCAGCAGCTACATCGGGACAGTGAACACTGAAGCTTTCTTT. As protein: CASSYIGTVNTEAFF.

CDR3 residues: CASSQFSGSVTDTQYF. CDR3 in DNA: TGCGCCAGCAGCCAGTTCAGCGGGTCGGTTACAGATACGCAGTATTTT. The genes are TRBV4-1 and TRBJ2-3; D is perhaps TRBD2 (6 bases). Trimming removed 3 bases from V and 3 bases from J, with 16 bases in between. The CDR3 is made up of 16 amino acids. Germline V gene sequence: CDR1 MGHRA, CDR2 YSYEKL.

The chain uses TRBV25-1 and TRBJ1-4, with 8 positions matching TRBD1. Per the germline V gene, CDR1 is MGHDK and CDR2 is SYGVNS. The CDR3 is 15 residues long. The V and J ends lost 6 bases and 7 bases, in that order; junction bases with no gene match: 10. CDR3 protein: CASSRSTGESEKLFF. The DNA for the CDR3 is TGTGCCAGCAGCCGATCGACAGGGGAAAGTGAAAAACTGTTTTTT.

This chain links TRBV28 with TRBJ2-2, with a tentative D call TRBD1 (6 bases). The CDR3 runs 15 residues. V lost 6 bases, J lost 1 base, and 12 bases lay in between. Per the germline V gene, CDR1 is MDHEN and CDR2 is SYDVKM. CDR3 loop: CASRPGHLNTGELFF. CDR3 DNA: TGTGCCAGCAGGCCGGGACACCTGAACACCGGGGAGCTGTTTTTT.

This chain links TRBV7-9 with TRBJ2-3, with D perhaps TRBD2 (5 bases). V shed 6 bases and J shed 5 bases, with 15 bases lying between them. CDR3 length: 14 amino acids. Germline V lookup: CDR1 SEHNR, CDR2 FQNEAQ (reference sequence). The CDR3 spells CASRVSRAGDTQYF. The CDR3 DNA is TGTGCCAGCAGGGTATCGCGGGCGGGAGATACGCAGTATTTT.

The chain recombines TRBV21-1 with TRBJ1-5. TRBV21-1 is given as a pseudogene. This CDR3 region has 15 residues. CDR3 sequence (DNA): TGTGCCAGCAGCAAACCGTCGGGTAGCAATCAGCCCCAGCATTTT. Amino acids: CASSKPSGSNQPQHF.

This clone has a handful of counts. The CDR3 nucleotides are TGTGCCAGCAGTTTGCAGGGGGCCACTGAAGCTTTCTTT. It encodes CASSLQGATEAFF. This sequence joins TRBV27 and TRBJ1-1, with TRBD1 matching over 8 bases. With V trimmed by 3 bases and J by 4 bases, 1 base remained unmatched. CDR3 length: 13 residues. CDR1 is MNHEY, CDR2 SMNVEV, per germline (reference sequence).

The chain carries TRBV25-1 and TRBJ2-7; D may be TRBD1 (5 bases). Germline CDR1 and CDR2: MGHDK and SYGVNS. Trimming removed 5 bases at V and 4 bases at J, with 12 bases between. The CDR3 is 13 amino acids. In nucleotides, the CDR3 is TGTGCCAGCAGTACCGACAGAGTATACGAGCAGTACTTC. Translated, it gives CASSTDRVYEQYF.

The chain links TRBV9 to TRBJ1-2; 7 nucleotides align to TRBD1. The trim removed 3 bases at V and 2 bases at J, leaving 7 bases unmatched. Germline lookup yields CDR1 SGDLS and CDR2 YYNGEE. The CDR3 loop spans 15 amino acids. The CDR3 nucleotides are TGTGCCAGCAGCGAGGGGACGGGACAGAACTATGGCTACACCTTC. This gives the protein CASSEGTGQNYGYTF.

The V gene is TRBV14, the J gene TRBJ2-7; D is unclear. CDR1 and CDR2 (germline): SGHDN, FVKESK. CDR3 length equals 15 residues. V shed 2 bases and J shed 6 bases, with 17 bases lying between them. CDR3 sequence: CASSQTWSENREQYF. The DNA for the CDR3 is TGTGCCAGCAGCCAAACCTGGTCGGAGAACCGCGAGCAGTACTTC.

V and J are TRBV5-1 and TRBJ2-3; 10 bases align to TRBD1. CDR3 size: 17 residues. V was pared by 1 base and J by 3 bases, with 8 bases of the junction left unmatched. CDR1 and CDR2 from the germline V gene are SGHRS and YFSETQ. The CDR3 loop is CASSLRPLDRGTDTQYF. DNA of the CDR3: TGCGCCAGCAGCTTGCGACCTCTGGACAGGGGGACAGATACGCAGTATTTT.

The count of this clone is one. A read error may account for a junction end that differs from germline. At the DNA level, this CDR3 is encoded by other sequences in the same sample as well. This chain joins TRBV4-3 and TRBJ1-1; 7 bases align to TRBD1. The CDR3 has 16 amino acids. CDR1 and CDR2 (germline): LGHNA, YSLEER. The CDR3 nucleotides read TGCGCCAGCAGCCTCCGGGACAGTCTCATGAACACTGAGGCTTTCTTT. Its translation: CASSLRDSLMNTEAFF.

The rearrangement joins TRBV4-2 to TRBJ2-2, with 9 bases aligning to TRBD1. This CDR3 is built from 15 residues. J lost 4 bases, V lost 10 bases, and 10 bases had no gene match. Germline V lookup: CDR1 LGHNA, CDR2 YNFKEQ. In nucleotides, the CDR3 is TGTGCCACCAAGGACAGGGGCCGGACCACCGGGGAGCTGTTTTTT. This codes for CATKDRGRTTGELFF.

The chain is built from TRBV19 and TRBJ2-1, with 10 bases aligning to TRBD1. CDR3 length equals 16 residues. Looked up from germline, CDR1 is LNHDA and CDR2 is SQIVND (reference sequence). Trimming took 8 bases from V and 7 from J; bases not matched to a gene: 14. CDR3 region: CASDSSGTGARNEQFF. The CDR3 DNA is TGTGCCAGTGACTCCTCCGGGACAGGGGCTAGAAATGAGCAGTTCTTC.

The V gene is TRBV5-1, the J gene TRBJ2-7, with 8 bases fitting TRBD1. This CDR3 contains 14 residues. The trim removed 0 bases at V and 5 bases at J, leaving 4 bases unmatched. The germline CDR1 and CDR2 sequences are SGHRS and YFSETQ. CDR3 residues: CASSLDRGDNEQYF. CDR3 bases: TGCGCCAGCAGCTTGGACAGGGGGGATAACGAGCAGTACTTC.

The rearrangement uses TRBV12-5 and TRBJ1-1; 7 bases agree with TRBD1. CDR1 LGHNT and CDR2 FRNRAP come from the germline V gene. V dropped 2 bases and J dropped 8; count of bases not matched to a gene: 11. The CDR3 loop spans 15 amino acids. The chain's CDR3 is CASGLMQGGEIEAFF. CDR3 bases: TGTGCTAGTGGTTTGATGCAAGGGGGCGAAATAGAAGCTTTCTTT.

CDR3 in DNA: TGTGCCAGCAGCCCCTTTCTCTCGACGGGCAATGAGCAGTTCTTC. It codes for CASSPFLSTGNEQFF. The V gene is TRBV27, the J gene TRBJ2-1; no reliable D call. The length of the CDR3 is 15 residues. V was pared by 6 bases and J by 6 bases, with 18 bases between. In germline, CDR1 is MNHEY, CDR2 SMNVEV (reference sequence).

The rearrangement uses TRBV6-1 and TRBJ2-7, with 8 bases that match TRBD1. The CDR3 is 13 amino acids. Per the germline V gene, CDR1 is MNHNS and CDR2 is SASEGT. J gave up 5 bases and V 10 bases, and 10 bases lay outside the gene matches. The CDR3 coding sequence is TGTGCCACCTGCAGGGGGCAGTCGGACGAGCAGTACTTC. Translating gives CATCRGQSDEQYF.